The 5 T cell receptor beta chains below all came from one sample that was sequenced in a study of identical twins. TCRdb called the 5' RACE reads again in MiXCR, with one record for every CDR3 protein. The sample yields 1,800,000 or so distinct CDR3 sequences, roughly 35% seen once. The sequenced sample was cord blood. All receptors come from a newborn girl in good health.

V gene TRBV5-1 combines with J gene TRBJ1-2, with D hard to call. Germline CDR1 reads SGHRS; CDR2 reads YFSETQ. V was trimmed by 0 bases and J by 7 bases, leaving 10 bases between them. The CDR3 has 13 amino acids. CDR3: CASSLEDGIGYTF. The DNA of the CDR3 is TGCGCCAGCAGCTTGGAGGACGGGATTGGCTACACCTTC.

This clonotype has just a few counts. The chain links TRBV7-2 to TRBJ2-1; D gene ambiguous. Germline V gives CDR1 SGHTA, CDR2 FQGNSA. The V end was cut by 0 bases, the J end by 0 bases, with 9 bases between. The CDR3 has 16 amino acids. The CDR3 DNA reads TGTGCCAGCAGCTTAGCGGGCTTATACTCCTACAATGAGCAGTTCTTC. Protein: CASSLAGLYSYNEQFF.

This clonotype showed up many times. This rearrangement joins TRBV5-1 to TRBJ1-1, with D hard to call. Germline CDR1 SGHRS, CDR2 YFSETQ. This CDR3 has 14 residues. V was trimmed by 2 bases and J by 3 bases, leaving 11 bases between them. The CDR3 loop is CASSFNLPHTEAFF. The CDR3 bases are TGCGCCAGCAGCTTTAACCTTCCTCACACTGAAGCTTTCTTT.

The CDR3 nucleotides are TGTGCCAGCAGTGCCCTAGAGAATTCACCCCTCCACTTT. Translated: CASSALENSPLHF. The V gene is TRBV6-6, the J gene TRBJ1-6; the D is unclear. Trimming left V 5 bases short and J 7 bases short, with 9 bases between. This CDR3 is 13 amino acids long. Germline CDR1 MNHNY, CDR2 SVGAGI (reference sequence).

This clonotype has only a few counts. V gene TRBV3-1 combines with J gene TRBJ2-5; D unclear. The CDR3 is 15 amino acids. Deletions cut 1 base from V and 5 bases from J, with 14 bases between. Looked up from germline, CDR1 is LGHDT and CDR2 is YNNKEL (reference sequence). Here the CDR3 reads CASSQVIPGRETQYF. The CDR3, as DNA: TGTGCCAGCAGCCAAGTAATCCCCGGAAGGGAGACCCAGTACTTC.